This T cell receptor (beta chain) was sequenced during a study of PD-1 blockade in classical Hodgkin lymphoma. Libraries were prepared by immunoSEQ multiplex PCR; TCRdb keeps only in-frame clonotypes and omits some of them. The sample has about 47,000 clones, 60% to 80% seen once. Whole-study findings and limits: Baseline diversity resembling that of newly diagnosed patients was seen in complete responders. Newly diagnosed patients reportedly trailed healthy donors in baseline TCR diversity.

Germline V gives CDR1 SGHDT, CDR2 YYEEEE. The CDR3 is made up of 16 amino acids. J lost 5 bases, V lost 0 bases, and 9 bases had no gene match. Time point: cycle 4 day 1 (C4D1), after six to seven weeks of nivolumab. No patient escaped relapse after autologous stem cell transplantation, and brentuximab vedotin exposure varied. Patients reached a best response of complete response, partial response or progressive disease. Concerning this clone: Its cognate antigen is unknown.

This receptor was identified in a human donor with classical Hodgkin lymphoma. V gene TRBV5-6 combines with J gene TRBJ1-1, with TRBD1 matching 8 bases. The source material was peripheral blood mononuclear cells (PBMCs), sampled before the fourth cycle of nivolumab. Here the CDR3 reads CASSLGSGGVLTEAFF. CDR3 bases: TGTGCCAGCAGCTTGGGATCAGGGGGCGTCCTGACTGAAGCTTTCTTT.